The 11 T cell receptor beta chains below all came from one sample that was sequenced in a study of radiation and T cells in renal cell carcinoma. Specified time point: blood 2 weeks post-SBRT. Sample treatment: 15 Gy SBRT to primary tumor, nephrectomy 4 weeks later. Generated by immunoSEQ multiplex PCR, the TCRdb table keeps only in-frame clones and is missing some. The top ten clones hold over 6% of a sample with tens of thousands of clones, roughly four fifths of them seen once. The source material was blood, sampled from a patient whose treatment included radiotherapy and nephrectomy. The source of these receptors is a man aged 60-69 years with renal cell carcinoma.

V and J are TRBV25-1 and TRBJ1-2; 7 positions match TRBD1. Germline V gene sequence: CDR1 MGHDK, CDR2 SYGVNS. The CDR3 consists of 17 residues. Germline trimming cut 5 bases from V and 4 bases from J; bases unmatched to any gene: 16. In DNA form, the CDR3 reads TGTGCCAGCAGTCCTAGGGGGCTGGACAGCACCCCCTATGGCTACACCTTC. Its translation: CASSPRGLDSTPYGYTF.

Concerning this clone itself: The same CDR3 arises from other DNA sequences in this sample as well. The chain couples TRBV7-3 to TRBJ2-3; unclear D gene. The CDR3 runs 12 residues. The ends were cut back, 0 bases at V and 6 bases at J, with 4 bases in the middle. In germline, CDR1 is SGHTA, CDR2 FQGTGA. In nucleotides, the CDR3 is TGTGCCAGCAGCTTAACTGGGGATACGCAGTATTTT. Translated, it gives CASSLTGDTQYF.

This chain uses TRBV30 with TRBJ2-7, with a tentative D call TRBD1 (6 bases). CDR1 GTSNPN and CDR2 SVGIG come from the germline V gene (reference sequence). The length of the CDR3 is 17 residues. Trimming shortened V by 0 bases and J by 2 bases, and 20 bases separated the two germline ends. The CDR3 sequence is CAWSVETGRFMTYEQYF. CDR3 in DNA: TGTGCCTGGAGTGTAGAGACAGGAAGGTTTATGACCTACGAGCAGTACTTC.

The chain couples TRBV29-1 to TRBJ1-2, with TRBD1 matching over 7 bases. The CDR3 runs 12 residues. Per germline, CDR1 SQVTM and CDR2 ANQGSEA. J was trimmed by 8 bases and V by 6 bases; bases with no gene match: 9. CDR3 amino acids: CSVPRTGKGYTF. For the CDR3, the DNA is TGCAGCGTACCTAGGACAGGAAAGGGCTACACCTTC.

This chain links TRBV20-1 with TRBJ1-2, with D hard to call. Germline CDR1 and CDR2: DFQATT and SNEGSKA (reference sequence). The CDR3 consists of 10 residues. CDR3 coding DNA: TGCACCCTGGGAGCAGACGGCTACACCTTC. Translating it yields CTLGADGYTF.

V and J are TRBV29-1 and TRBJ1-1; 8 nucleotides line up with TRBD1. Germline values: CDR1 SQVTM, CDR2 ANQGSEA. The CDR3 spans 16 residues. Losses at the gene ends were 5 bases for V and 2 bases for J; bases not matched to a gene: 13. The CDR3 loop is CSVFTDRAGGNTEAFF. The CDR3 DNA reads as TGCAGCGTTTTCACGGACAGGGCTGGGGGAAACACTGAAGCTTTCTTT.

This clone was counted a single time. The V call is TRBV4-3, the J call TRBJ2-4; the D is unclear. Per germline, CDR1 LGHNA and CDR2 YSLEER. The CDR3 consists of 14 residues. The V end was cut by 0 bases, the J end by 3 bases, with 6 bases between. CDR3 protein: CASSQDLGKNIQYF. In nucleotides, the CDR3 is TGCGCCAGCAGCCAAGATCTAGGCAAAAACATTCAGTACTTC.

The gene calls are TRBV7-6 and TRBJ1-1; D uncertain. With 5 bases removed from V and 5 bases from J, the gap between germline ends came to 12 bases. Germline V gives CDR1 SGHVS, CDR2 FNYEAQ. The CDR3 consists of 13 residues. The CDR3 sequence is CASSSLRGTEAFF. The DNA of the CDR3 is TGTGCCAGCAGCAGCCTCAGAGGAACTGAAGCTTTCTTT.

The chain recombines TRBV7-3 with TRBJ2-5; the match to TRBD2 covers 12 bases. This CDR3 spans 16 amino acids. V gave up 4 bases and J gave up 2 bases; unmatched junction bases: 5. Germline V gene data show CDR1 as SGHTA and CDR2 as FQGTGA. In nucleotides, the CDR3 is TGTGCCAGCAGCTCCGGACTAGCGGGGTCACAAGAGACCCAGTACTTC. Protein sequence: CASSSGLAGSQETQYF.

The rearrangement links TRBV11-3 to TRBJ1-1, with a weak D call TRBD1 (5 bases). Germline-derived CDR1 and CDR2 are SGHNT and YENEEA. The CDR3 runs 13 residues. The ends were cut back, 5 bases at V and 4 bases at J, with 11 bases in the middle. CDR3 loop: CASSLRQSTEAFF. The CDR3 nucleotides read TGTGCCAGCAGCCTGAGACAGAGCACTGAAGCTTTCTTT.

V usage is TRBV7-9 and J usage is TRBJ2-7; 8 nucleotides line up with TRBD1. The CDR3 is 16 amino acids. CDR1 is SEHNR and CDR2 is FQNEAQ in the germline V gene (reference sequence). V trimming: 0 bases; J trimming: 3 bases; junction bases outside the gene matches: 7. The CDR3: CASSLAGTGTHYEQYF. CDR3 nucleotides: TGTGCCAGCAGCTTAGCCGGGACAGGAACCCACTACGAGCAGTACTTC. Full variable domain (outside the CDR3, taken from reference TRBV7-9 and TRBJ2-7): DTGVSQNPRHKITKRGQNVTFRCDPISEHNRLYWYRQTLGQGPEFLTYFQNEAQLEKSRLLSDRFSAERPKGSFSTLEIQRTEQGDSAMYLCASSLAGTGTHYEQYFGPGTRLTVT.